These 17 T cell receptor beta chains were all obtained from the same sample, sequenced in a study of OX40 agonist ivuxolimab in advanced cancers. The table came from immunoSEQ multiplex PCR; TCRdb's copy has only in-frame clones and leaves some out. This table holds almost 50,000 clones, approximately 91% found once. The material sequenced was CD4+ or CD8+ T cells sorted from blood, taken in a trial of the OX40 agonist ivuxolimab. The receptors shown here come from an adult with an advanced solid tumor such as melanoma, head and neck, liver or kidney cancer.

The chain is built from TRBV25-1 and TRBJ2-5; TRBD2 matches 7 bases. This CDR3 is built from 15 residues. V lost 5 bases to trimming and J lost 1 base; unmatched junction nucleotides: 7. Germline V gene lookup returns CDR1 MGHDK and CDR2 SYGVNS. CDR3 sequence reads: CASSRGRQPQETQYF. CDR3 sequence (DNA): TGTGCCAGCAGTCGCGGGAGACAGCCCCAAGAGACCCAGTACTTC.

This clone came up once. V gene TRBV14 combines with J gene TRBJ2-5; D is uncertain. This CDR3 contains 15 residues. Germline loops: CDR1 SGHDN, CDR2 FVKESK. Trimming left V 3 bases short and J 0 bases short, with 11 bases between. In DNA, the CDR3 is TGTGCCAGCAGCCATCCGAGATTGTACCAAGAGACCCAGTACTTC. Translating it yields CASSHPRLYQETQYF.

The chain links TRBV19 to TRBJ1-6, with 8 nucleotides matching TRBD1. This CDR3 contains 15 residues. The V gene's germline CDR1 is LNHDA and CDR2 SQIVND (reference sequence). Unmatched junction bases numbered 3, after V lost 1 base and J lost 7 bases. This CDR3 is CASSIGQGNNSPLHF. In DNA, the CDR3 is TGTGCCAGTAGTATAGGACAGGGGAACAATTCACCCCTCCACTTT.

The V call is TRBV4-3, the J call TRBJ2-3; 8 bases align to TRBD2. J lost 7 bases, V lost 2 bases, and 5 bases had no gene match. The germline V gene has CDR1 LGHNA and CDR2 YSLEER. CDR3 length: 14 residues. This CDR3 is CASSQSGGPNTQYF. CDR3 DNA: TGCGCCAGCAGCCAATCGGGGGGGCCGAATACGCAGTATTTT.

This sequence joins TRBV4-1 and TRBJ1-1, with a tentative D call TRBD1 (5 bases). V shed 1 base and J shed 5 bases, with 11 bases lying between them. This CDR3 spans 14 amino acids. Per germline, CDR1 MGHRA and CDR2 YSYEKL. The DNA for the CDR3 is TGCGCCAGCAGCCAAGTGGGGGGTGAAACTGAAGCTTTCTTT. As protein: CASSQVGGETEAFF.

Here the CDR3 reads CASRHGYEQYF. The CDR3 region has the DNA TGTGCCAGCAGACATGGGTACGAGCAGTACTTC. V and J are TRBV25-1 and TRBJ2-7; D is undetermined. Germline values: CDR1 MGHDK, CDR2 SYGVNS. Trimming took 6 bases from V and 4 from J, leaving 7 bases between them. CDR3 length: 11 amino acids.

This chain uses TRBV18 with TRBJ1-1; D is possibly TRBD1 (5 bases). This CDR3 is built from 15 residues. Looked up from germline, CDR1 is KGHSH and CDR2 is LQKENI. V was trimmed by 1 base and J by 3 bases, leaving 12 bases between them. The CDR3 spells CASSPLRDGDTEAFF. DNA of the CDR3: TGTGCCAGCTCACCACTTAGGGACGGGGACACTGAAGCTTTCTTT.

This chain joins TRBV19 and TRBJ1-5, with 9 bases that match TRBD1. V lost 6 bases, J lost 6 bases, and 6 bases stayed unmatched. The CDR3 spans 14 residues. CDR1 and CDR2 (germline): LNHDA, SQIVND (reference sequence). This chain's CDR3 is CASRSRQGGQPQHF. The CDR3 nucleotides are TGTGCCAGTAGGTCTAGACAGGGGGGTCAGCCCCAGCATTTT.

The chain has TRBV6-6 and TRBJ1-5; possible D gene TRBD1, 6 bases. Trimming removed 3 bases at V and 3 bases at J, with 12 bases between. Germline V gene sequence: CDR1 MNHNY, CDR2 SVGAGI (reference sequence). CDR3 size: 15 residues. CDR3 sequence reads: CASSYGAGDNQPQHF. The CDR3 nucleotides read TGTGCCAGCAGTTATGGAGCAGGGGACAATCAGCCCCAGCATTTT.

The J gene is TRBJ2-2, the V gene TRBV9; D call uncertain. Germline CDR1 SGDLS, CDR2 YYNGEE. V was shortened by 3 bases and J by 1 base, with 19 bases between the two germline ends. The CDR3 totals 18 residues. Written as DNA, the CDR3 is TGTGCCAGCAGCGAGCGCCCTGTTAGCAGCCTGAACACCGGGGAGCTGTTTTTT. Its translation: CASSERPVSSLNTGELFF.

The chain employs TRBV5-6 and TRBJ2-7, with D perhaps TRBD1 or TRBD2 (5 bases each). The germline CDR1 and CDR2 sequences are SGHDT and YYEEEE. The CDR3 consists of 11 residues. V lost 10 bases, J lost 4 bases, and 12 bases lay in between. The CDR3 region is CAGRGPYEQYF. The CDR3 DNA follows: TGTGCCGGACGGGGACCGTACGAGCAGTACTTC.

The gene calls are TRBV4-1 and TRBJ1-3; D unclear. V gave up 0 bases and J gave up 8 bases, with 14 bases separating them. Germline V CDR1 and CDR2: MGHRA, YSYEKL. CDR3 size: 15 residues. CDR3 DNA: TGCGCCAGCAGCCAAGATTTGGGAGCGGCGGACACCATATATTTT. Amino acids: CASSQDLGAADTIYF.

This chain uses TRBV7-6 with TRBJ1-4, with D perhaps matching TRBD1 (5 bases). This CDR3 is built from 14 residues. V was cut by 5 bases and J by 7 bases, with 14 bases left in between. Germline V gene lookup returns CDR1 SGHVS and CDR2 FNYEAQ. DNA of the CDR3: TGTGCCAGCAGCCCCGGGGGGGGAGGTGAAAAACTGTTTTTT. It encodes CASSPGGGGEKLFF.

The V gene is TRBV11-2, the J gene TRBJ1-2; possible D gene TRBD1, 6 bases. This CDR3 comprises 14 residues. V lost 3 bases to trimming and J lost 10 bases, with 18 bases between them. Germline V gene lookup returns CDR1 SGHAT and CDR2 FQNNGV. The CDR3 region is CASSFGFGGLDYTF. The CDR3 bases are TGTGCCAGCAGCTTCGGTTTTGGGGGCTTGGACTACACCTTC.

This chain connects TRBV6-5 to TRBJ2-2, with TRBD2 matching over 7 bases. Per germline, CDR1 MNHEY and CDR2 SVGAGI. The J segment lost 8 bases and the V segment lost 2 bases, leaving 8 bases of the junction unmatched. The CDR3 runs to 15 residues. CDR3 in DNA: TGTGCCAGCAGTTACGAGTTTGGGGGGGTAGGGGAGCTGTTTTTT. This codes for CASSYEFGGVGELFF.

As for this clone: Compared with germline, one end of the junction differs, possibly owing to a read error. The V call is TRBV7-7, the J call TRBJ2-2; a weak D match, TRBD2 (6 bases). CDR3 size: 17 residues. Germline V gene sequence: CDR1 SSHAT, CDR2 FNYEAQ (reference sequence). The chain's CDR3 is CASSLVFGGFSTGELFF. CDR3 DNA sequence: TGTGCTAGCAGCTTAGTATTCGGGGGTTTCAGCACCGGGGAGCTGTTTTTT.

The rearrangement uses TRBV7-3 and TRBJ2-5; the D call may be TRBD1 or TRBD2 (6 bases each). The germline CDR1 and CDR2 sequences are SGHTA and FQGTGA. Trimming left V 2 bases short and J 4 bases short, with 14 bases between. The CDR3 sequence is 15 residues long. CDR3 DNA sequence: TGTGCCAGCAGCTTAGGGGGCGGGACGAGAGAGACCCAGTACTTC. The encoded protein is CASSLGGGTRETQYF.